Listed below are T cell receptor beta chains from one sample, sequenced in a study of shared clonotypes between healthy human individuals. The data were produced by immunoSEQ multiplex PCR, yet TCRdb's version contains in-frame clones alone and is incomplete. The sample holds 300,000 to 400,000 clones, more than 60% seen once. Sequencing was performed on memory CD4+ T cells sorted from blood. The source is a man aged 30 to 45 in good health. CDR3s include the opening cysteine and the closing phenylalanine or tryptophan. D genes are given only for firm matches.

j_gene,v_gene,d_gene,CDR3aa
TRBJ2-5,TRBV5-6,TRBD1,CASSIQGAGKTQYF
TRBJ2-5,TRBV11-2,TRBD2,CASSTRLAGEETQYF
TRBJ2-7,TRBV28,.,CASRGFQPSYEQYF
TRBJ1-2,TRBV7-2,TRBD1,CASSLKGQGYGYTF
TRBJ1-3,TRBV28,.,CASSQGSGNTIYF
TRBJ2-7,TRBV6-5,.,CASSRTSYEQYF
TRBJ2-1,TRBV5-1,TRBD2,CASSFGLAGVNEQFF
TRBJ2-1,TRBV10-1,TRBD1,CASSPGTGDVYEQFF
TRBJ1-1,TRBV18,.,CASSPIRTVNTEAFF
TRBJ2-3,TRBV5-4,TRBD2,CASSLMTSGRTDTQYF
TRBJ2-3,TRBV7-8,TRBD2,CASRLRETDTQYF
TRBJ1-5,TRBV7-9,TRBD1,CASSGDRLGQPQHF
TRBJ2-7,TRBV11-2,TRBD2,CASSLDRGGSGSYEQYF
TRBJ1-5,TRBV10-2,.,CASWGAGNQPQHF
TRBJ2-3,TRBV19,.,CASSIVLGSVQDTQYF
TRBJ2-7,TRBV19,.,CASSIPGLTSEQYF
TRBJ2-2,TRBV10-3,.,CAISIQGGTGELFF
TRBJ1-2,TRBV28,TRBD1,CASSPATGRGYTF
TRBJ2-1,TRBV18,.,CASSPPKRGGKVEQFF
TRBJ1-5,TRBV28,.,CASSFWGGNQPQHF
TRBJ2-3,TRBV19,.,CASSSPPGGTDTQYF
TRBJ1-2,TRBV29-1,.,CSVDKGTYGYTF
TRBJ2-3,TRBV7-6,.,CASSLAGAPPANTQYF
TRBJ2-2,TRBV7-2,.,CASSSLNWELFF
TRBJ2-7,TRBV10-3,TRBD1,CAINIGGTGEGEQYF
TRBJ1-2,TRBV4-3,TRBD1,CASSQRPGQDNYGYTF
TRBJ2-3,TRBV7-9,.,CASSLGQTDTQYF